The entry that follows covers one T cell receptor beta chain sequence. The antigen is undetermined. The repertoire was sequenced with immunoSEQ multiplex PCR; TCRdb's copy has only in-frame clones and lacks some. The table lists about 150,000 clones, 70% to 90% of them singletons. V lost 5 bases to trimming and J lost 5 bases; unmatched junction nucleotides: 15. This CDR3 comprises 16 residues. Germline V gives CDR1 SGHNT, CDR2 YENEEA. This entry comes from a study of T cell responses to AZD1222 COVID-19 vaccine. Study-wide results and limits: CD4 TCRs covered the whole spike, strongest at regions 160-218 and 743-854. Donor demographics were predominantly white British with a female majority; clonal diversity may be underestimated.

J is TRBJ2-7 and V is TRBV11-3, with 7 bases fitting TRBD2. This receptor was identified in an adult in good health. Sequenced here: peripheral blood, sampled on day 0 of MenACWY control vaccination. CDR3 loop: CASSPSGLREINEQYF. The CDR3, as DNA: TGTGCCAGCAGCCCCAGTGGGTTGCGGGAGATAAACGAGCAGTACTTC.